Below are 9 T cell receptor beta chains sequenced from a single sample in a study of CD8 T cells in ankylosing spondylitis. Each CDR3 protein gets one entry after TCRdb re-called the 5' RACE reads with MiXCR. The sample lists approximately 220,000 distinct CDR3 sequences; about a sixth were seen once. These receptors have no known antigen. Overall study results and limits: Blood of patients with ankylosing spondylitis appeared to be characterized by a TCR beta motif of roughly eight highly homologous variants.

The sequenced sample consisted of blood, either unsorted or a sorted T cell fraction (not recorded which). The receptors derive from a male donor with ankylosing spondylitis.

As for this clonotype: An end of the junction differs from the germline gene, which may be a read error. The chain joins TRBV12-3 or TRBV12-4 to TRBJ2-2; 10 nucleotides match TRBD2. This CDR3 is built from 13 residues. CDR3 protein: CASSLAGDGELFF. CDR3 DNA: TGTGCCAGCAGTCTAGCGGGGGACGGGGAGCTGTTTTTT.

This clonotype was counted only a few times. The rearrangement links TRBV2 to TRBJ2-7; the D gene is possibly TRBD1 (6 bases). The CDR3 sequence is 15 residues long. Germline V gene data show CDR1 as SNHLY and CDR2 as FYNNEI. The V end was cut by 10 bases, the J end by 4 bases, with 23 bases between. CDR3 protein: CATYRAQETGYEQYF. In nucleotides, the CDR3 is TGTGCCACTTACAGGGCGCAAGAAACCGGGTACGAGCAGTACTTC.

CDR3 region: CSARASGGYYNEQFF. As DNA, the CDR3 is TGCAGTGCTAGGGCCAGCGGGGGGTACTACAATGAGCAGTTCTTC. The chain has TRBV20-1 and TRBJ2-1; TRBD2 matches at 9 bases. The CDR3 extends over 15 amino acids. Germline CDR1 is DFQATT and CDR2 is SNEGSKA (reference sequence). The J segment lost 3 bases and the V segment lost 3 bases, leaving 6 bases of the junction unmatched.

This clonotype was observed a few times. The chain has TRBV29-1 and TRBJ2-2; D remains ambiguous. This CDR3 region has 13 residues. V shed 4 bases and J shed 0 bases, with 6 bases lying between them. The V gene's germline CDR1 is SQVTM and CDR2 ANQGSEA. The chain's CDR3 is CSVVITNTGELFF. CDR3 DNA: TGCAGCGTTGTGATAACGAACACCGGGGAGCTGTTTTTT.

V usage is TRBV30 and J usage is TRBJ1-2, with D perhaps matching TRBD1 (5 bases). The CDR3 spans 14 residues. Germline V gene data show CDR1 as GTSNPN and CDR2 as SVGIG (reference sequence). Trimming left V 2 bases short and J 4 bases short, with 14 bases between. The CDR3 DNA is TGTGCCTGGAGTTCAACCGGGACCACCTATGGCTACACCTTC. Translating gives CAWSSTGTTYGYTF.

This clonotype has just a few counts. The CDR3 region is CSAKDSDGYEQYF. CDR3 nucleotide sequence: TGCAGTGCTAAGGACTCAGACGGCTACGAGCAGTACTTC. J is TRBJ2-7 and V is TRBV20-1; a possible D gene is TRBD2 (5 bases). Trimming took off 4 bases at V and 3 bases at J, with 13 bases between the two ends. Germline V CDR1 and CDR2: DFQATT, SNEGSKA (reference sequence). This CDR3 spans 13 amino acids.

The V gene is TRBV15, the J gene TRBJ2-7; D may be TRBD1 or TRBD2 (5 bases each). The CDR3 runs to 16 residues. Germline values: CDR1 LNHNV, CDR2 YYDKDF (reference sequence). V lost 5 bases and J lost 6, with 23 bases in between. CDR3: CATSRYRDPPFLEQYF. CDR3 in DNA: TGTGCCACCAGCCGGTACCGGGACCCCCCTTTCCTCGAGCAGTACTTC.

This clonotype is a singleton in its sample. CDR3 loop: CASSLVPGNYGYTF. In nucleotides, the CDR3 is TGTGCCAGCAGCTTAGTGCCGGGGAACTATGGCTACACCTTC. The V gene is TRBV7-8, the J gene TRBJ1-2; D is unclear. V dropped 1 base and J dropped 2 bases, with 8 bases sitting between them. The CDR3 is made up of 14 amino acids. Per the germline V gene, CDR1 is SGHVS and CDR2 is FQNEAQ.

This clonotype was recorded a few times. This chain uses TRBV4-1 with TRBJ2-7, with 8 bases identical to TRBD1. Germline values: CDR1 MGHRA, CDR2 YSYEKL. This CDR3 contains 15 residues. V gave up 3 bases and J gave up 6 bases; unmatched junction bases: 10. CDR3 DNA: TGCGCCAGCAGCCAGCTAGGACAGGGTAGTAGCGAGCAGTACTTC. Encoded protein: CASSQLGQGSSEQYF.